This TCR beta chain was retrieved from a study of T-cell memory formation after mild COVID-19. Across the whole study: Largely donor-specific TCR clusters were found.

UMIs and sample barcodes were carried by the TCR alpha and TCR beta cDNA libraries that 5'RACE produced using constant-segment primers. TCRdb re-called the 5' RACE reads with MiXCR, one entry per CDR3 protein. The table lists 390,000 or so distinct CDR3 sequences, approximately 15% of them singletons, with roughly a fifth in the top ten. This clonotype was detected only a few times. Its antigen is currently unknown. Findings of the study overall: The authors did not confirm SARS-CoV-2 specificity of second-wave clones peaking day 37. Contracting CD4+ clones were located mainly in CM and EM, and CD8+ clones in EMRA.

The sequenced material came from PBMCs or a T cell subset sorted from them (not recorded which). The receptor's source is a man between 18 and 35 years old who had mild COVID-19 (a few samples of this study predate the infection). Cell type and time point are not known.

CDR3: CASSIGPSSSYEQYF. The CDR3 nucleotides read TGTGCCAGTAGTATAGGTCCGTCCTCCTCCTACGAGCAGTACTTC. The chain uses TRBV19 and TRBJ2-7, with D unresolved. This CDR3 has 15 residues. Trimming took off 1 base at V and 0 bases at J, with 10 bases between the two ends. The V gene's germline CDR1 is LNHDA and CDR2 SQIVND (reference sequence). Combining the CDR3 with reference TRBV19 and TRBJ2-7 gives the whole variable domain DGGITQSPKYLFRKEGQNVTLSCEQNLNHDAMYWYRQDPGQGLRLIYYSQIVNDFQKGDIAEGYSVSREKKESFPLTVTSAQKNPTAFYLCASSIGPSSSYEQYFGPGTRLTVT.